A single sample is the source of the 28 T cell receptor beta chains below, sequenced in a study of PD-1 blockade in classical Hodgkin lymphoma. All patients relapsed after autologous stem cell transplantation, and brentuximab vedotin exposure varied. The repertoire was sequenced with immunoSEQ multiplex PCR; TCRdb's copy has only in-frame clones and lacks some. The data hold 90,000 to 120,000 clones, with approximately 90% observed a single time. This specimen consisted of peripheral blood mononuclear cells (PBMCs), obtained before the second cycle of nivolumab. The source of these receptors is a human donor with classical Hodgkin lymphoma.

The chain carries TRBV29-1 and TRBJ1-5; 8 positions agree with TRBD1. The CDR3 is made up of 12 amino acids. Germline lookup yields CDR1 SQVTM and CDR2 ANQGSEA. Germline trimming cut 4 bases from V and 5 bases from J; bases unmatched to any gene: 1. DNA for the CDR3: TGCAGCGTTGCGACAGGGGATCAGCCCCAGCATTTT. Translated: CSVATGDQPQHF.

The chain recombines TRBV29-1 with TRBJ1-2, with TRBD1 matching over 11 bases. Germline CDR1 is SQVTM and CDR2 is ANQGSEA. V shed 7 bases, J shed 8 bases, and the junction held 18 bases outside the gene matches. This CDR3 has 16 amino acids. The CDR3 sequence: CSATGTGGGLRVGYTF. In DNA, the CDR3 is TGCAGCGCGACCGGGACAGGGGGTGGCCTTAGGGTGGGCTACACCTTC.

Only one count was recorded for this clone. V usage is TRBV29-1 and J usage is TRBJ2-1, with 8 bases lining up with TRBD2. The CDR3 spans 14 residues. CDR1 SQVTM and CDR2 ANQGSEA come from the germline V gene. The V and J ends lost 2 bases and 3 bases, in that order; junction bases with no gene match: 3. The CDR3 loop is CSVESGGIYNEQFF. The DNA for the CDR3 is TGCAGCGTTGAATCGGGGGGGATCTACAATGAGCAGTTCTTC.

V and J are TRBV4-3 and TRBJ2-7, with D unclear. The germline gives CDR1 LGHNA, CDR2 YSLEER. CDR3 length: 13 residues. V was cut by 0 bases and J by 4 bases, with 7 bases left in between. CDR3: CASSQDRLYEQYF. For the CDR3, the DNA is TGCGCCAGCAGCCAAGATCGCTTATACGAGCAGTACTTC.

The genes are TRBV5-3 and TRBJ1-1, with 9 positions matching TRBD1. TRBV5-3 is given ORF status, its function remaining uncertain. The CDR3 sequence is 15 residues long. Trimming cost V 2 bases and J 3 bases; bases outside gene matches: 5. CDR3 protein: CARSFTGGWDTEAFF. The CDR3 DNA sequence: TGTGCCAGAAGCTTTACAGGGGGCTGGGACACTGAAGCTTTCTTT.

V is TRBV4-2 and J is TRBJ2-1, with 10 bases fitting TRBD1. Germline trimming cut 1 base from V and 5 bases from J; bases unmatched to any gene: 5. Germline loops: CDR1 LGHNA, CDR2 YNFKEQ. CDR3 size: 16 residues. CDR3 residues: CASSQGPGQGDNEQFF. In DNA, the CDR3 is TGTGCCAGCAGCCAAGGACCCGGACAGGGGGACAATGAGCAGTTCTTC.

The CDR3 reads CASSLERWQGAAEQYF. The CDR3 DNA follows: TGCGCCAGCAGCTTGGAGAGATGGCAGGGGGCGGCCGAGCAGTACTTC. The chain recombines TRBV5-1 with TRBJ2-7, with 8 bases identical to TRBD1. This CDR3 is 16 amino acids long. V gave up 0 bases and J gave up 6 bases; unmatched junction bases: 11. CDR1 and CDR2 from the germline V gene are SGHRS and YFSETQ.

J is TRBJ2-3 and V is TRBV5-4; TRBD2 agrees at 12 bases. After removal of 3 bases from V and 0 bases from J, the junction contained 8 bases not matched to a gene. Per the germline V gene, CDR1 is SGHNT and CDR2 is YYREEE (reference sequence). This CDR3 has 18 amino acids. The CDR3 coding sequence is TGTGCCAGCAGCTCGGGACTAGCGGGCGGGGGGAGCACAGATACGCAGTATTTT. Its translation: CASSSGLAGGGSTDTQYF.

The CDR3 DNA follows: TGTGCCGGGGGACCGATGGAGACCCAGTACTTC. Protein sequence: CAGGPMETQYF. The gene calls are TRBV2 and TRBJ2-5; D is tentatively TRBD1 or TRBD2 (5 bases each). Germline V gives CDR1 SNHLY, CDR2 FYNNEI. The CDR3 is 11 amino acids. V was trimmed by 11 bases and J by 5 bases, leaving 12 bases between them.

The genes are TRBV28 and TRBJ1-2; unclear D gene. V lost 7 bases and J 8 bases, leaving 20 bases between the germline ends. This CDR3 is 14 amino acids long. From germline, CDR1 is MDHEN and CDR2 SYDVKM. This chain's CDR3 is CASTPYRAALGYTF. Written as DNA, the CDR3 is TGTGCCAGCACCCCATATAGGGCGGCGCTGGGCTACACCTTC.

J is TRBJ2-3 and V is TRBV25-1, with 7 bases that match TRBD2. The V gene end was trimmed by 4 bases and the J gene end by 6 bases; junction bases not matched to a gene: 1. Germline CDR1 is MGHDK and CDR2 is SYGVNS. This CDR3 region has 12 residues. CDR3 nucleotide sequence: TGTGCCAGCAGTGGGGGGGGTGATACGCAGTATTTT. As protein: CASSGGGDTQYF. The full variable domain, its missing parts supplied by reference TRBV25-1 and TRBJ2-3, is EADIYQTPRYLVIGTGKKITLECSQTMGHDKMYWYQQDPGMELHLIHYSYGVNSTEKGDLSSESTVSRIRTEHFPLTLESARPSHTSQYLCASSGGGDTQYFGPGTRLTVL.

The chain recombines TRBV5-1 with TRBJ2-1; a weak D match, TRBD1 (5 bases). The CDR3 sequence is 12 residues long. The ends were cut back, 3 bases at V and 8 bases at J, with 9 bases in the middle. Germline lookup yields CDR1 SGHRS and CDR2 YFSETQ. CDR3 residues: CASSSRAYEQFF. CDR3 DNA: TGCGCCAGCAGCTCCAGGGCCTATGAGCAGTTCTTC.

This clone was counted only a few times. V gene TRBV18 combines with J gene TRBJ1-2, with D hard to call. CDR1 and CDR2 (germline): KGHSH, LQKENI. Trimming pared 2 bases from V and 7 bases from J, leaving 8 bases between. CDR3 length: 12 amino acids. This chain's CDR3 is CASSPGDSGYTF. The CDR3 DNA is TGTGCCAGCTCACCAGGGGATAGTGGCTACACCTTC.

The chain combines TRBV4-2 with TRBJ2-1, with no clear D. V was clipped by 3 bases and J by 9 bases, with 18 bases between them. Germline loops: CDR1 LGHNA, CDR2 YNFKEQ. CDR3 size: 15 residues. CDR3 in DNA: TGTGCCAGCAGCCAGGTCGCCGGAGATAATACTGAGCAGTTCTTC. It codes for CASSQVAGDNTEQFF.

This CDR3 reads CASSYPTGGAPYNEQFF. As DNA, the CDR3 is TGTGCCAGCAGCTACCCAACAGGGGGCGCCCCCTACAATGAGCAGTTCTTC. The rearrangement uses TRBV7-9 and TRBJ2-1; 9 nucleotides match TRBD1. V trimming: 4 bases; J trimming: 2 bases; junction bases outside the gene matches: 9. The CDR3 length is 17 residues. Germline lookup yields CDR1 SEHNR and CDR2 FQNEAQ (reference sequence).

The chain combines TRBV7-9 with TRBJ2-5; D is unresolved. The J call may be mistaken, given a closer DNA end match to TRBJ2-7. The CDR3 runs to 14 residues. The germline V gene encodes CDR1 SEHNR and CDR2 FQNEAQ (reference sequence). CDR3 DNA: TGTGCCAGCAGCTTATCTCTGGTGTCCTACGAGCAGTACTTC. It translates to CASSLSLVSYEQYF.

V and J are TRBV10-1 and TRBJ1-1; D uncertain. CDR1 and CDR2 (germline): WNHNN, SYGVQD (reference sequence). This CDR3 has 12 amino acids. The V gene lost 1 base and the J gene lost 4 bases, with 4 bases spanning the gap. CDR3 loop: CASSEWGTEAFF. CDR3 bases: TGCGCCAGCAGTGAGTGGGGCACTGAAGCTTTCTTT.

The chain links TRBV11-2 to TRBJ2-1; possible D gene TRBD1, 6 bases. The CDR3 loop spans 16 amino acids. Germline V lookup: CDR1 SGHAT, CDR2 FQNNGV. V lost 6 bases, J lost 2 bases, and 17 bases lay in between. CDR3 loop: CASRGGSLGPYNEQFF. The DNA of the CDR3 is TGTGCCAGCAGAGGGGGAAGCCTTGGGCCCTACAATGAGCAGTTCTTC.

The V and J genes are TRBV4-1 and TRBJ2-2, with 9 bases aligning to TRBD2. This CDR3 is built from 18 residues. Losses at the gene ends were 6 bases for V and 7 bases for J; bases not matched to a gene: 18. Germline CDR1 and CDR2: MGHRA and YSYEKL. For the CDR3, the DNA is TGCGCCAGCAGGAGAGGATATGCGGGAGGGCCTAGAGGCGGGGAGCTGTTTTTT. This gives the protein CASRRGYAGGPRGGELFF.

This clone was observed a few times. The V and J genes are TRBV27 and TRBJ1-5, with D tentatively TRBD1 (5 bases). Trimming took 2 bases from V and 7 from J, leaving 18 bases between them. Per the germline V gene, CDR1 is MNHEY and CDR2 is SMNVEV (reference sequence). CDR3 size: 16 residues. CDR3 coding DNA: TGTGCCAGCAGTTTACCCACTCAGGGACCCCGGCAGCCCCAGCATTTT. Translated: CASSLPTQGPRQPQHF.

J is TRBJ1-1 and V is TRBV9, with D possibly TRBD1 on 5 matching bases. Trimming pared 4 bases from V and 8 bases from J, leaving 15 bases between. The CDR3 covers 13 residues. Germline V lookup: CDR1 SGDLS, CDR2 YYNGEE. The CDR3 DNA reads as TGTGCCAGCAGCCGTAGGCGGAGGGACGAAGCTTTCTTT. Protein sequence: CASSRRRRDEAFF.

The rearrangement links TRBV7-2 to TRBJ2-5; unclear D gene. Germline assignment: CDR1 SGHTA and CDR2 FQGNSA. Trimming pared 1 base from V and 3 bases from J, leaving 6 bases between. The CDR3 sequence is 13 residues long. As DNA, the CDR3 is TGTGCCAGCAGCTTAGTAGGGAAAGAGACCCAGTACTTC. Amino acids: CASSLVGKETQYF. The full variable domain, rest sourced from reference TRBV7-2 and TRBJ2-5, is GAGVSQSPSNKVTEKGKDVELRCDPISGHTALYWYRQSLGQGLEFLIYFQGNSAPDKSGLPSDRFSAERTGGSVSTLTIQRTQQEDSAVYLCASSLVGKETQYFGPGTRLLVL.

The chain couples TRBV18 to TRBJ1-4, with no clear D. Trimming left V 4 bases short and J 3 bases short, with 12 bases between. CDR3 length equals 15 residues. From germline, CDR1 is KGHSH and CDR2 LQKENI. This CDR3 reads CASSQTRGSNEKLFF. The CDR3 bases are TGTGCCAGCTCACAGACACGAGGATCTAATGAAAAACTGTTTTTT.

The chain couples TRBV11-2 to TRBJ2-7; D remains unclear. V gave up 0 bases and J gave up 2 bases, with 11 bases separating them. There are 15 residues in the CDR3. CDR1 and CDR2 from the germline V gene are SGHAT and FQNNGV. CDR3 in DNA: TGTGCCAGCAGCTTAGAGGGAACCCTTACCTACGAGCAGTACTTC. It codes for CASSLEGTLTYEQYF.

The rearrangement links TRBV6-5 to TRBJ1-3; D gene uncertain. Trimming shortened V by 4 bases and J by 1 base, and 5 bases separated the two germline ends. This CDR3 region has 13 residues. Germline CDR1 MNHEY, CDR2 SVGAGI. CDR3 residues: CASSSFSGNTIYF. The CDR3 bases are TGTGCCAGCAGTTCGTTTTCTGGAAACACCATATATTTT.

The chain uses TRBV29-1 and TRBJ2-7; 8 positions agree with TRBD1. V trimming: 7 bases; J trimming: 1 base; junction bases outside the gene matches: 6. CDR3 length equals 13 residues. Germline V gene sequence: CDR1 SQVTM, CDR2 ANQGSEA. The CDR3 DNA follows: TGCAGCGGGGCTCAGGGGGCTTCCTACGAGCAGTACTTC. Translating it yields CSGAQGASYEQYF.

V usage is TRBV7-2 and J usage is TRBJ2-4, with TRBD1 matching over 8 bases. From germline, CDR1 is SGHTA and CDR2 FQGNSA. The CDR3 is made up of 14 amino acids. With V trimmed by 5 bases and J by 1 base, 1 base remained unmatched. This chain's CDR3 is CASSRQGAKNIQYF. The CDR3, as DNA: TGTGCCAGCAGCCGACAGGGGGCCAAAAACATTCAGTACTTC.

The chain joins TRBV4-1 to TRBJ2-1, with TRBD2 matching 10 bases. Germline V gene data show CDR1 as MGHRA and CDR2 as YSYEKL. The CDR3 consists of 15 residues. Trimming took 1 base from V and 6 from J; bases not matched to a gene: 3. DNA of the CDR3: TGCGCCAGCAGCCAAGTCCTAGCGGGGGTCAATGAGCAGTTCTTC. This codes for CASSQVLAGVNEQFF.